Each of the 16 T cell receptor beta chains below was sequenced from the same sample in a study of beta chain features in type 1 diabetes. Findings and caveats of the study: Within each of all four CD4+ subsets, Type 1 diabetes patients had TCRB CDR3s that were moderately but significantly shorter.

Their cognate antigens are unknown. TCRB transcripts that were expressed got sequenced, as all of the isolated RNA had been reverse transcribed. Here immunoSEQ multiplex PCR was the method, and the copy in TCRdb shows in-frame clones only, minus some. The sample lists approximately 600,000 clones, under 15% seen once, with more than 0.095% in the top ten. Material: naive CD4+ T cells from blood. The source is a young man with type 1 diabetes.

V gene TRBV27 combines with J gene TRBJ1-2; D not resolved. Deletions cut 6 bases from V and 4 bases from J, with 21 bases between. CDR3 length equals 16 residues. CDR1 is MNHEY and CDR2 is SMNVEV in the germline V gene (reference sequence). In nucleotides, the CDR3 is TGTGCCAGCAGCCCCCTTAGCCCGGCCCAGGTCTATGGCTACACCTTC. Translated: CASSPLSPAQVYGYTF.

This clone has just a few counts. This chain connects TRBV4-2 to TRBJ1-4; maybe TRBD1 (5 bases). Germline CDR1 reads LGHNA; CDR2 reads YNFKEQ. V was trimmed by 1 base and J by 8 bases, leaving 11 bases between them. The length of the CDR3 is 14 residues. The CDR3 DNA follows: TGTGCCAGCAGCCAAGGGGGGTTGGGGGAAAAACTGTTTTTT. The encoded protein is CASSQGGLGEKLFF.

This sequence joins TRBV2 and TRBJ1-5; a possible D gene is TRBD1 (6 bases). The CDR3 is made up of 16 amino acids. V was pared by 2 bases and J by 9 bases, with 20 bases between. Germline V lookup: CDR1 SNHLY, CDR2 FYNNEI. CDR3 sequence: CASSESWTGTFAPQHF. The CDR3 DNA reads as TGTGCCAGCAGTGAAAGCTGGACCGGGACATTTGCGCCCCAGCATTTT.

The V and J genes are TRBV29-1 and TRBJ1-1; tentative D call: TRBD1 (5 bases). This CDR3 contains 15 residues. Trimming removed 3 bases from V and 1 base from J, with 15 bases in between. Germline CDR1 is SQVTM and CDR2 is ANQGSEA. CDR3 in DNA: TGCAGCGTTGATTCAGAAGGGGTAGGGAACACTGAAGCTTTCTTT. Its translation is CSVDSEGVGNTEAFF.

In this sample, this clone turned up a few times. The V and J genes are TRBV9 and TRBJ1-2; the D gene is possibly TRBD1 (6 bases). Germline values: CDR1 SGDLS, CDR2 YYNGEE. V gave up 1 base and J gave up 2 bases, with 9 bases separating them. This CDR3 comprises 14 residues. The CDR3 DNA is TGTGCCAGCAGCGTATCGACAGGAAACTATGGCTACACCTTC. Translating it yields CASSVSTGNYGYTF.

This clone was recorded a few times. Other DNA sequences within the sample encode an identical CDR3. The chain recombines TRBV9 with TRBJ1-1; D call uncertain. Trimming stripped 0 bases from V and 1 base from J, with 7 bases between. CDR1 and CDR2 from the germline V gene are SGDLS and YYNGEE. This CDR3 has 14 residues. CDR3 sequence reads: CASSVAPGNTEAFF. The DNA of the CDR3 is TGTGCCAGCAGCGTAGCCCCAGGGAACACTGAAGCTTTCTTT.

This clone was recorded a few times. The chain carries TRBV20-1 and TRBJ1-2; D ambiguous. Per the germline V gene, CDR1 is DFQATT and CDR2 is SNEGSKA (reference sequence). Trimming pared 3 bases from V and 8 bases from J, leaving 10 bases between. The CDR3 runs 11 residues. This CDR3 is CSARPRRGYTF. The CDR3 region has the DNA TGCAGTGCTAGGCCCCGGAGGGGCTACACCTTC.

This rearrangement joins TRBV11-2 to TRBJ2-3; either TRBD1 or TRBD2 may fit D (6 bases each). Germline V CDR1 and CDR2: SGHAT, FQNNGV. V lost 1 base, J lost 0 bases, and 14 bases lay in between. The CDR3 length is 17 residues. DNA of the CDR3: TGTGCCAGCAGCTTAGGTGGGGGGCAGGGTAGCACAGATACGCAGTATTTT. The encoded protein is CASSLGGGQGSTDTQYF.

This clone was found a few times. In DNA form, the CDR3 reads TGTGCCAGCTCGACTTCCCGCCCAGAGACCCAGTACTTC. This codes for CASSTSRPETQYF. The V and J genes are TRBV18 and TRBJ2-5; no reliable D call. The CDR3 consists of 13 residues. Germline V gene lookup returns CDR1 KGHSH and CDR2 LQKENI. Trimming removed 6 bases at V and 4 bases at J, with 12 bases between.

The chain uses TRBV18 and TRBJ2-6; perhaps TRBD2 as D (5 bases). Deletions cut 7 bases from V and 0 bases from J, with 16 bases between. The CDR3 totals 17 residues. Looked up from germline, CDR1 is KGHSH and CDR2 is LQKENI. The CDR3 reads CASYTGTLSSGANVLTF. CDR3 nucleotide sequence: TGTGCCAGCTACACGGGAACTCTGAGCTCTGGGGCCAACGTCCTGACTTTC.

The table lists this clone with a few counts. This chain joins TRBV19 and TRBJ2-7; a weak D match, TRBD1 (6 bases). Germline V gene lookup returns CDR1 LNHDA and CDR2 SQIVND (reference sequence). V was cut by 8 bases and J by 2 bases, with 13 bases left in between. This CDR3 region has 13 residues. Here the CDR3 DNA reads TGTGCCAGTGAGGACAGACAAACCTACGAGCAGTACTTC. Protein: CASEDRQTYEQYF.

This clone was counted a few times. The chain is built from TRBV6-6 and TRBJ1-1; D call uncertain. The germline V and J ends were trimmed by 5 bases and 2 bases, with 3 bases remaining between them. Germline CDR1 MNHNY, CDR2 SVGAGI (reference sequence). The CDR3 sequence is 11 residues long. Here the CDR3 DNA reads TGTGCCAGCAGTATAAACACTGAAGCTTTCTTT. Translating gives CASSINTEAFF.

This clone was counted between two and nine times. This chain joins TRBV6-5 and TRBJ2-7; 7 nucleotides match TRBD1. The junction had 10 bases not matched to a gene; V was cut back by 2 bases and J by 3 bases. CDR1 is MNHEY and CDR2 is SVGAGI in the germline V gene. The CDR3 sequence is 16 residues long. The CDR3 DNA reads as TGTGCCAGCAGTTACACTAGGGACAGTGGAGGCTACGAGCAGTACTTC. It translates to CASSYTRDSGGYEQYF.

Comments on this clone: A junction boundary mismatches the germline segment, possibly from a read error. The chain carries TRBV6-5 and TRBJ2-7; no clear D gene. The germline CDR1 and CDR2 sequences are MNHEY and SVGAGI. The CDR3 has 12 amino acids. The CDR3 nucleotides are TGTGCCATCAGTGTTAACTTGGCCGAGCAGTACTTC. Its protein product is CAISVNLAEQYF.

The chain employs TRBV25-1 and TRBJ2-3; D might be TRBD1 (6 bases). Between the trimmed V and J ends, which lost 3 bases and 5 bases, there was a span of 15 bases. CDR3 length equals 15 residues. In germline, CDR1 is MGHDK, CDR2 SYGVNS. The CDR3 sequence: CASSDPGQPGDTQYF. CDR3 coding DNA: TGTGCCAGCAGTGATCCCGGACAGCCCGGAGATACGCAGTATTTT. Variable domain in full (rest from reference TRBV25-1 and TRBJ2-3): EADIYQTPRYLVIGTGKKITLECSQTMGHDKMYWYQQDPGMELHLIHYSYGVNSTEKGDLSSESTVSRIRTEHFPLTLESARPSHTSQYLCASSDPGQPGDTQYFGPGTRLTVL.

This rearrangement joins TRBV28 to TRBJ1-4; D might be TRBD1 (6 bases). The V gene's germline CDR1 is MDHEN and CDR2 SYDVKM. The CDR3 spans 15 residues. The V end was cut by 4 bases, the J end by 5 bases, with 14 bases between. The CDR3 sequence is CASSSYRDRNEKLFF. The DNA of the CDR3 is TGTGCCAGCAGTTCATACAGGGATAGGAATGAAAAACTGTTTTTT.